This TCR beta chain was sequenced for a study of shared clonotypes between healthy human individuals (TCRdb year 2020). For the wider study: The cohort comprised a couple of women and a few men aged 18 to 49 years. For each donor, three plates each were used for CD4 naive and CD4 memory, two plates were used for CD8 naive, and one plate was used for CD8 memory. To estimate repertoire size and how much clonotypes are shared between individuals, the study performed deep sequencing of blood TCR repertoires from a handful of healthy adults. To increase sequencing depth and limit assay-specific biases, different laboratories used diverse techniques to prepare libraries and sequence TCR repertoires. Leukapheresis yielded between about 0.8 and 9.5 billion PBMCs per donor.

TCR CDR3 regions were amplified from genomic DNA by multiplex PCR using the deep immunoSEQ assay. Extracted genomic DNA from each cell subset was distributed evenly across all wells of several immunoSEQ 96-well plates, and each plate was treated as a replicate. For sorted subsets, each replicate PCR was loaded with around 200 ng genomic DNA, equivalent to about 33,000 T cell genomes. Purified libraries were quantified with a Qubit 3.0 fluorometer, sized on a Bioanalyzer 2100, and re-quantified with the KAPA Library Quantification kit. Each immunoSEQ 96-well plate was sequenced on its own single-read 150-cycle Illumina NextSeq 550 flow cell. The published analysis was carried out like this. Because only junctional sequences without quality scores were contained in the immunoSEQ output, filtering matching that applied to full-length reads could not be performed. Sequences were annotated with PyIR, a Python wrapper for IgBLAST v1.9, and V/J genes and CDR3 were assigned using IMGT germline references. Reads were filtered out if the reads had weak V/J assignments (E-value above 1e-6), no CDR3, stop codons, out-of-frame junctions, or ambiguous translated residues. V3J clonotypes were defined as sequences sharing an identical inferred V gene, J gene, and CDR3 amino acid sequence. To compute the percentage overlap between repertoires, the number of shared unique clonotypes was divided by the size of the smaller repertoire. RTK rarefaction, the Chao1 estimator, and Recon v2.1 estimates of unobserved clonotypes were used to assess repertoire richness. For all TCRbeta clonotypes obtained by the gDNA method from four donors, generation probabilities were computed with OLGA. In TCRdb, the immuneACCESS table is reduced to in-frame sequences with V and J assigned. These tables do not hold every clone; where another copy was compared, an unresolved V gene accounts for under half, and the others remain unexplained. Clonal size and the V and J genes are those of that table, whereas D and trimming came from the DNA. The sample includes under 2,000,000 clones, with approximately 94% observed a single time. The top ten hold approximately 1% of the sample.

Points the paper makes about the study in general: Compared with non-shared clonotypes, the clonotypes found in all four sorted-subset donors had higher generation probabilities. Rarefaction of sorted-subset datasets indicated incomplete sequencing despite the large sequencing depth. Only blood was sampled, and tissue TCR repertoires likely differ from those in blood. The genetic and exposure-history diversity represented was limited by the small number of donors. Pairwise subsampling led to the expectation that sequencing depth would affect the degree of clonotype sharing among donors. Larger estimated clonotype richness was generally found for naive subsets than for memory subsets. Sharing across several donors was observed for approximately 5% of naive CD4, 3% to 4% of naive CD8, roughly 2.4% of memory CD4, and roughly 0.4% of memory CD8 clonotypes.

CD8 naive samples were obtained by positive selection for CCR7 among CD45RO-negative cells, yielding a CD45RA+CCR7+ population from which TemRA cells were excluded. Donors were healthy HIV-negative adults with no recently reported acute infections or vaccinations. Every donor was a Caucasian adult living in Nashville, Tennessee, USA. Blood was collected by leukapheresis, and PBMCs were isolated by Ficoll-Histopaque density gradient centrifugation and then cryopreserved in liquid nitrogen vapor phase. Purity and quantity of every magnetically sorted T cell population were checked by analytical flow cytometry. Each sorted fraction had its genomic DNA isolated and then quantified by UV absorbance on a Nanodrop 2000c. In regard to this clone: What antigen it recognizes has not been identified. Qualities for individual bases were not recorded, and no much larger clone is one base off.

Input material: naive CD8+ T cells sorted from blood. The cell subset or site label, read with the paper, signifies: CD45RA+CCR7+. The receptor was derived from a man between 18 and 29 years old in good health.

In nucleotides, the sequence is TGCGCCAGCAGTGACCCCGGACAGGGACATGGCTACACCTTC. Its protein is CASSDPGQGHGYTF. Recombination linked TRBV10-2 to TRBJ1-2, and TRBD1 aligns with 8 junction nucleotides. As encoded in the germline V gene, CDR1 is WSHSY while CDR2 is SAAADI. The junction shows trimming of 3 bases on V and 6 bases on J, and the gene matches do not reach 6 bases of it. There are 14 amino acids in the CDR3, from cysteine to phenylalanine inclusive. Solely the CDR3 DNA is kept, with 42 bases framed from the first base.